The TCR beta chain under discussion was sequenced for a study of breast tumors, draining lymph nodes, adjacent tissues. General study points: Luminal-like breast cancer showed significantly higher tumor–nontumor repertoire similarity than basal-like.

Note on this clonotype: The antigen is undetermined.

The junction had 10 bases not matched to a gene; V was cut back by 7 bases and J by 4 bases. This CDR3 contains 17 residues. CDR1 is LNHNV and CDR2 is YYDKDF in the germline V gene (reference sequence). TCRdb re-derived calls from the multiplex PCR reads in MiXCR, one entry per CDR3 protein. Seen here are 150,000 to 200,000 distinct CDR3 sequences, roughly 30% observed once, and the top ten hold 3.5% to 4.5%. Axillary draining lymph nodes of breast cancer patients supplied the node samples. The chain recombines TRBV15 with TRBJ1-4; TRBD1 matches at 12 bases. The sequenced sample was axillary lymph node tissue. This sequence originates from a female donor with breast cancer. Some clones in this sample may be carry-over from other donors' samples. This chain's CDR3 is CATILTGTGGLNEKLFF. CDR3 in DNA: TGTGCCACCATCCTTACCGGGACAGGGGGCCTTAATGAAAAACTGTTTTTT.